Shown below are 20 T cell receptor beta chains from a single sample sequenced in a study of blood T cell repertoires in COVID-19. Profiled with immunoSEQ multiplex PCR; TCRdb holds only in-frame clones, not every one. The table includes a few hundred thousand clones, around nine tenths detected once. Sequencing was done on a sample of PBMCs or T cells enriched from blood (not recorded which). The receptors shown here come from a woman aged 40 to 50 who had recovered from COVID-19.

The chain recombines TRBV3-1 (or the pseudogene TRBV3-2) with TRBJ1-6, with D perhaps matching TRBD1 (6 bases). Trimming removed 4 bases at V and 6 bases at J, with 13 bases between. Germline V gene sequence: CDR1 LGHDT, CDR2 YNNKEL (reference sequence). CDR3 length: 15 amino acids. The CDR3: CASSLNRVPNSPLHF. The CDR3 DNA is TGTGCCAGCAGCCTAAACAGGGTACCTAATTCACCCCTCCACTTT.

The rearrangement joins TRBV15 to TRBJ1-6, with D maybe TRBD1 (6 bases). Germline CDR1 LNHNV, CDR2 YYDKDF (reference sequence). CDR3 length equals 16 residues. The ends were cut back, 0 bases at V and 9 bases at J, with 15 bases in the middle. The chain's CDR3 is CATSRDRRGSISPLHF. The CDR3 DNA sequence: TGTGCCACCAGCAGAGACCGCAGGGGCAGTATTTCACCCCTCCACTTT.

The V and J genes are TRBV4-3 and TRBJ2-3, with 15 nucleotides matching TRBD2. Germline V gives CDR1 LGHNA, CDR2 YSLEER. The CDR3 has 18 amino acids. J gave up 3 bases and V 3 bases, and 7 bases lay outside the gene matches. CDR3 DNA: TGCGCCAGCAGCCAGGGACCCGGACTAGCGGGAGGGACAGATACGCAGTATTTT. Translated, it gives CASSQGPGLAGGTDTQYF.

The chain couples TRBV7-8 to TRBJ1-6; D gene unclear. This CDR3 is built from 20 residues. Germline CDR1 is SGHVS and CDR2 is FQNEAQ. Trimming took 1 base from V and 7 from J, leaving 26 bases between them. CDR3 amino acids: CASSLEPISGLRSWNSPLHF. DNA for the CDR3: TGTGCCAGCAGCTTAGAGCCTATTTCCGGGTTGAGATCATGGAATTCACCCCTCCACTTT.

The chain joins TRBV28 to TRBJ2-5, with 12 bases lining up with TRBD1. This CDR3 spans 17 amino acids. V was clipped by 2 bases and J by 5 bases; unmatched bases: 9. The germline gives CDR1 MDHEN, CDR2 SYDVKM. The CDR3 spells CASSLNRDRGRRETQYF. CDR3 in DNA: TGTGCCAGCAGTTTAAACCGGGACAGGGGGCGCCGGGAGACCCAGTACTTC.

This clone was seen only a few times. The V and J genes are TRBV3-1 (or the pseudogene TRBV3-2) and TRBJ2-7; 11 bases line up with TRBD1. V was pared by 2 bases and J by 6 bases, with 18 bases of the junction left unmatched. In germline, CDR1 is LGHDT, CDR2 YNNKEL (reference sequence). The CDR3 covers 19 residues. CDR3 sequence reads: CASSQRWTGGFRKGAEQYF. In DNA form, the CDR3 reads TGTGCCAGCAGCCAAAGGTGGACAGGGGGCTTCAGGAAGGGGGCCGAGCAGTACTTC.

This clone came up once. The chain is built from TRBV9 and TRBJ2-7; 15 nucleotides match TRBD2. This CDR3 is 16 amino acids long. J gave up 4 bases and V 4 bases, and 6 bases lay outside the gene matches. Germline CDR1 SGDLS, CDR2 YYNGEE. The CDR3 loop reads CASSLEGLAGGYEQYF. DNA for the CDR3: TGTGCCAGCAGCCTAGAGGGACTAGCGGGAGGTTACGAGCAGTACTTC.

The rearrangement links TRBV28 to TRBJ1-6; TRBD1 agrees at 7 bases. Unmatched junction bases numbered 3, after V lost 4 bases and J lost 3 bases. This CDR3 is 15 amino acids long. Germline CDR1 reads MDHEN; CDR2 reads SYDVKM. This CDR3 is CASSSDRNYNSPLHF. The DNA of the CDR3 is TGTGCCAGCAGTTCGGACAGGAACTATAATTCACCCCTCCACTTT. Supplemented by reference TRBV28 and TRBJ1-6, the full variable domain reads DVKVTQSSRYLVKRTGEKVFLECVQDMDHENMFWYRQDPGLGLRLIYFSYDVKMKEKGDIPEGYSVSREKKERFSLILESASTNQTSMYLCASSSDRNYNSPLHFGNGTRLTVT.

V is TRBV28 and J is TRBJ1-6; unclear D gene. V lost 3 bases to trimming and J lost 9 bases, with 24 bases between them. Germline assignment: CDR1 MDHEN and CDR2 SYDVKM. The CDR3 covers 18 residues. The CDR3 loop reads CASSFPLFVKPVFSPLHF. The CDR3 nucleotides are TGTGCCAGCAGTTTCCCCCTTTTCGTCAAGCCGGTATTTTCACCCCTCCACTTT.

This chain links TRBV4-3 with TRBJ2-7, with TRBD2 identical over 8 bases. Germline V gene sequence: CDR1 LGHNA, CDR2 YSLEER. The CDR3 has 18 residues. Germline trimming cut 1 base from V and 0 bases from J; bases unmatched to any gene: 11. CDR3 coding DNA: TGCGCCAGCAGCCAAGGGCCGCCGGGACTAGAGACCTCCTACGAGCAGTACTTC. This codes for CASSQGPPGLETSYEQYF.

This chain joins TRBV5-8 and TRBJ1-5; D remains unclear. The CDR3 covers 16 residues. V dropped 4 bases and J dropped 6 bases, with 20 bases sitting between them. From germline, CDR1 is SGHTS and CDR2 YDEGEE. CDR3 sequence: CASSPSRWQGGQPQHF. For the CDR3, the DNA is TGTGCCAGCAGCCCTTCGCGGTGGCAAGGAGGTCAGCCCCAGCATTTT.

The V and J genes are TRBV28 and TRBJ2-1; 12 nucleotides match TRBD2. The CDR3 has 16 amino acids. V was clipped by 6 bases and J by 6 bases; unmatched bases: 9. CDR1 is MDHEN, CDR2 SYDVKM, per germline. CDR3 sequence: CASRPLLAGGRNEQFF. The CDR3 DNA sequence: TGTGCCAGCAGACCCCTACTAGCGGGAGGACGCAATGAGCAGTTCTTC.

The V and J genes are TRBV28 and TRBJ2-5; maybe TRBD1 (6 bases). V lost 4 bases and J 5 bases, leaving 14 bases between the germline ends. Germline V gives CDR1 MDHEN, CDR2 SYDVKM. The CDR3 length is 14 residues. The DNA of the CDR3 is TGTGCCAGCAGTTCACAGGGTTTTCGTGAGACCCAGTACTTC. It specifies CASSSQGFRETQYF.

The V call is TRBV18, the J call TRBJ1-2; 8 bases map to TRBD1. Germline CDR1 and CDR2: KGHSH and LQKENI. The CDR3 is 14 residues long. V shed 8 bases and J 4 bases; nucleotides not matched to a gene: 9. The CDR3 spells CASRRTGNSYGYTF. CDR3 sequence (DNA): TGTGCCAGCCGAAGGACAGGGAACAGCTATGGCTACACCTTC.

The J gene is TRBJ1-1, the V gene TRBV2; maybe TRBD1 (5 bases). The CDR3 loop spans 14 amino acids. Germline V gives CDR1 SNHLY, CDR2 FYNNEI. V lost 7 bases, J lost 0 bases, and 12 bases lay in between. The CDR3 DNA sequence: TGTGCCAGCAAGAAGGGGCTGATGAACACTGAAGCTTTCTTT. Amino acids: CASKKGLMNTEAFF.

V usage is TRBV9 and J usage is TRBJ2-3; 7 nucleotides match TRBD2. Unmatched junction bases numbered 12, after V lost 1 base and J lost 4 bases. The CDR3 length is 17 residues. Germline assignment: CDR1 SGDLS and CDR2 YYNGEE. Written as DNA, the CDR3 is TGTGCCAGCAGCGTACAGCCCTCGCGGGAGAACTCAGATACGCAGTATTTT. As protein: CASSVQPSRENSDTQYF.

Regarding this clone: Other DNA sequences within the sample encode an identical CDR3. V is TRBV18 and J is TRBJ2-7, with D possibly being TRBD1 (6 bases). Germline V gene data show CDR1 as KGHSH and CDR2 as LQKENI. CDR3 length: 12 residues. The V end lost 1 base, the J end lost 6 bases, and 7 bases lay between the germline ends. The CDR3 DNA follows: TGTGCCAGCTCACCACGAGGGGGCGAGCAGTACTTC. This gives the protein CASSPRGGEQYF.

The gene calls are TRBV6-5 and TRBJ2-7; 7 bases align to TRBD1. V was pared by 2 bases and J by 7 bases, with 8 bases of the junction left unmatched. The germline V gene encodes CDR1 MNHEY and CDR2 SVGAGI. This CDR3 is built from 14 residues. This CDR3 is CASSYTGQAREQYF. The CDR3 coding sequence is TGTGCCAGCAGTTACACCGGACAGGCCCGGGAGCAGTACTTC.

The CDR3 DNA reads as TGTGCCAGCAGGACAGGGGGCTGGTCACCCCTCCACTTT. The encoded protein is CASRTGGWSPLHF. The chain has TRBV2 and TRBJ1-6; 10 nucleotides align to TRBD1. V dropped 6 bases and J dropped 10; count of bases not matched to a gene: 3. The CDR3 contains 13 residues. Germline-derived CDR1 and CDR2 are SNHLY and FYNNEI.

The V call is TRBV13, the J call TRBJ2-3; D is perhaps TRBD1 (6 bases). The germline CDR1 and CDR2 sequences are PRHDT and FYEKMQ (reference sequence). The CDR3 totals 13 residues. Trimming removed 5 bases at V and 6 bases at J, with 12 bases between. The CDR3 DNA is TGTGCCAGCAGCCGCAGGGGAATGGATACGCAGTATTTT. This translates into CASSRRGMDTQYF.